These 7 T cell receptor beta chains were sequenced from one sample in a study of blood T cells in healthy people across ages. Alongside a J-beta primer mix, a sample-barcoded 5' primer served in a second PCR lasting roughly 7 to 11 cycles. TCRdb called the 5' RACE reads again in MiXCR, with one record for every CDR3 protein. In the table there are approximately 800,000 distinct CDR3 sequences, 35% to 60% of which are singletons. Sequenced material: blood. These receptors originate from an elderly man in good health.

This clonotype has a handful of counts. The chain uses TRBV5-1 and TRBJ2-4; 10 nucleotides match TRBD2. The CDR3 totals 13 residues. Trimming at V came to 0 bases and at J to 15 bases, leaving 6 bases not matched to a gene. The germline CDR1 and CDR2 sequences are SGHRS and YFSETQ. The CDR3 sequence: CASSLGTSGIWYF. The CDR3 DNA reads TGCGCCAGCAGCTTGGGTACTAGCGGGATTTGGTACTTC.

The rearrangement uses TRBV12-3 or TRBV12-4 and TRBJ2-3, with D possibly TRBD1 on 6 matching bases. Trimming pared 1 base from V and 6 bases from J, leaving 14 bases between. This CDR3 has 15 residues. CDR3 in amino acids: CASSLEQGGSDTQYF. CDR3 nucleotides: TGTGCCAGCAGTTTAGAACAGGGTGGGTCGGATACGCAGTATTTT.

V usage is TRBV15 and J usage is TRBJ2-6; D call uncertain. CDR3 length equals 16 residues. Looked up from germline, CDR1 is LNHNV and CDR2 is YYDKDF (reference sequence). V was pared by 0 bases and J by 2 bases, with 8 bases between. The CDR3 spells CATSRDQQAGANVLTF. The CDR3 DNA follows: TGTGCCACCAGCAGAGATCAACAAGCTGGGGCCAACGTCCTGACTTTC.

V usage is TRBV5-1 and J usage is TRBJ2-3; the D is unclear. Trimming shortened V by 4 bases and J by 2 bases, and 11 bases separated the two germline ends. This CDR3 has 14 residues. CDR1 is SGHRS and CDR2 is YFSETQ in the germline V gene. The CDR3: CASSGSTNTDTQYF. The CDR3, as DNA: TGCGCCAGCAGCGGCTCTACGAACACAGATACGCAGTATTTT.

CDR3 DNA: TGTGCCAGCAGCTCATCGTCCCTTGATACGCAGTATTTT. This sequence encodes CASSSSSLDTQYF. V and J are TRBV7-2 and TRBJ2-3; D is unclear. This CDR3 contains 13 residues. Trimming shortened V by 4 bases and J by 6 bases, and 11 bases separated the two germline ends. Germline loops: CDR1 SGHTA, CDR2 FQGNSA.

This clonotype occurred once. This chain joins TRBV5-5 and TRBJ1-2, with TRBD1 identical over 9 bases. Germline CDR1 is SGHKS and CDR2 is YYEKEE (reference sequence). This CDR3 spans 16 amino acids. With 5 bases clipped from V and 6 bases from J, the junction kept 14 bases outside the gene matches. The CDR3 region is CASSNRGQGQPNGYTF. DNA of the CDR3: TGTGCCAGCAGTAACCGCGGACAGGGGCAACCCAATGGCTACACCTTC.

The gene calls are TRBV9 and TRBJ1-2; TRBD1 might be the D (5 bases). From germline, CDR1 is SGDLS and CDR2 YYNGEE. V was trimmed by 0 bases and J by 0 bases, leaving 9 bases between them. The CDR3 covers 15 residues. The DNA for the CDR3 is TGTGCCAGCAGCGTAGAGGGGTCTGCTAACTATGGCTACACCTTC. Protein sequence: CASSVEGSANYGYTF. Based on the CDR3 plus reference TRBV9 and TRBJ1-2, the full variable domain is DSGVTQTPKHLITATGQRVTLRCSPRSGDLSVYWYQQSLDQGLQFLIQYYNGEERAKGNILERFSAQQFPDLHSELNLSSLELGDSALYFCASSVEGSANYGYTFGSGTRLTVV.